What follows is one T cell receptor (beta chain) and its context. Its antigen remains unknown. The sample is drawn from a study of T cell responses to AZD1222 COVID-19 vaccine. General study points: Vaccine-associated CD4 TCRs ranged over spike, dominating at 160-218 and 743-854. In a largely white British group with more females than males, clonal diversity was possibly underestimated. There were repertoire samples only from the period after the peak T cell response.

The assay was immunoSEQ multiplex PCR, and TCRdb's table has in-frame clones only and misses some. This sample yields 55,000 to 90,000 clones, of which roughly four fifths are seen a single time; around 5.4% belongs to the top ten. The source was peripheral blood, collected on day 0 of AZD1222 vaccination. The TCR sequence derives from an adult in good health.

CDR3 protein: CASSTTGVGIYEQYF. CDR3 DNA sequence: TGTGCCAGCAGTACGACAGGGGTTGGGATCTACGAGCAGTACTTC. The chain has TRBV6-2 or TRBV6-3 and TRBJ2-7; 8 positions match TRBD1. This CDR3 comprises 15 residues. Germline CDR1 is MNHEY and CDR2 is SVGEGT. V gave up 5 bases and J gave up 3 bases; unmatched junction bases: 9.